This T cell receptor (beta chain) comes out of a study of beta chain features in type 1 diabetes. This clone appeared a few times. The target antigen is unknown. Findings and caveats of the study: TCRB repertoires of naive, central memory and Treg cells appeared more similar among patients than among healthy donors.

Germline assignment: CDR1 SGHAT and CDR2 FQNNGV. The CDR3 sequence is 15 residues long. V gave up 6 bases and J gave up 3 bases; unmatched junction bases: 8. The authors reverse transcribed all of the isolated RNA, so sequencing captured expressed TCRB transcripts. Libraries were prepared by immunoSEQ multiplex PCR; TCRdb keeps only in-frame clonotypes and omits some of them. The table shows hundreds of thousands of clones, with 15% to 18% occurring only once. This sequence originates from a man younger than 30 in good health. Source material: naive CD4+ T cells from blood. V and J are TRBV11-2 and TRBJ2-1; 7 nucleotides line up with TRBD2. CDR3 nucleotides: TGTGCCAGCAGTAACCGACTAGCAGACTACAATGAGCAGTTCTTC. It encodes CASSNRLADYNEQFF.